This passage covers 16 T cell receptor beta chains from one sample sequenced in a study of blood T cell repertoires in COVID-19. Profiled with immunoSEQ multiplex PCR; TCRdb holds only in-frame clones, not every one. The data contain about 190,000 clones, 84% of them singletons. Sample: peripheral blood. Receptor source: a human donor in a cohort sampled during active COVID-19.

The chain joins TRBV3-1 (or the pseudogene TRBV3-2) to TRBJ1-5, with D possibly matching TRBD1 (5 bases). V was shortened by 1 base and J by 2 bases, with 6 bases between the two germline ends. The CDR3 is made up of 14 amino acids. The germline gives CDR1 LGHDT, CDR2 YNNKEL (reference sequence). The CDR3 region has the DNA TGTGCCAGCAGCCAAGCAGGGCGCAATCAGCCCCAGCATTTT. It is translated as CASSQAGRNQPQHF.

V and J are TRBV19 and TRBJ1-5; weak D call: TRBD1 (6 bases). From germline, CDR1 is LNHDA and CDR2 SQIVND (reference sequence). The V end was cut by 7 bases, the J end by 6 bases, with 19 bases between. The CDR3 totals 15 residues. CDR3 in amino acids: CASNYLGGLIQPQHF. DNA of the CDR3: TGTGCCAGTAACTACCTAGGGGGACTAATTCAGCCCCAGCATTTT.

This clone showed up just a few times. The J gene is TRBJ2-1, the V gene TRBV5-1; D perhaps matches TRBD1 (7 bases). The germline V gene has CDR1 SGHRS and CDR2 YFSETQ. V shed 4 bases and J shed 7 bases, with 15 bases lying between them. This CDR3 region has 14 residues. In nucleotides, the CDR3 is TGCGCCAGCAGCCCAGGGGGGCGCTCAAATGAGCAGTTCTTC. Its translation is CASSPGGRSNEQFF.

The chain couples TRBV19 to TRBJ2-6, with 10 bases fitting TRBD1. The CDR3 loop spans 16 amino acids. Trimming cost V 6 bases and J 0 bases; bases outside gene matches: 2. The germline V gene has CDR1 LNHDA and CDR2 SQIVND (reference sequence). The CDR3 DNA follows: TGTGCCAGTAGGGACAGGGGGACCTCTGGGGCCAACGTCCTGACTTTC. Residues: CASRDRGTSGANVLTF. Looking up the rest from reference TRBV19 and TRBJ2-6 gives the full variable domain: DGGITQSPKYLFRKEGQNVTLSCEQNLNHDAMYWYRQDPGQGLRLIYYSQIVNDFQKGDIAEGYSVSREKKESFPLTVTSAQKNPTAFYLCASRDRGTSGANVLTFGAGSRLTVL.

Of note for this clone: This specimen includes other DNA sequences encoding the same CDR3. Here the CDR3 reads CASITEGETYEQYV. DNA of the CDR3: TGTGCCAGCATTACAGAGGGGGAAACTTACGAGCAGTACGTC. The chain is built from TRBV6-4 and TRBJ2-7, with a weak D call TRBD1 (6 bases). V lost 7 bases, J lost 4 bases, and 17 bases lay in between. Per the germline V gene, CDR1 is MRHNA and CDR2 is SNTAGT. This CDR3 has 14 amino acids.

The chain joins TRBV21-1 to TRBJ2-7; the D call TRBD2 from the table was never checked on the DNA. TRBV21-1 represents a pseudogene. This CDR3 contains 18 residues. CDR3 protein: CASSKGGLAGGNFYEQYV. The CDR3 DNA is TGTGCCAGCAGCAAGGGAGGGCTAGCGGGGGGTAACTTCTACGAGCAGTACGTC.

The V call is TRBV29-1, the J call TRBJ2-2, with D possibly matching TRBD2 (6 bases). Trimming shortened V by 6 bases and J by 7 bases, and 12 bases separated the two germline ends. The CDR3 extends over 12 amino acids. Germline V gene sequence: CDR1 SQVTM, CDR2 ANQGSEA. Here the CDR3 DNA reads TGCAGCGTCCGGAGGGCCGGCGGGGAGCTGTTTTTT. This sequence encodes CSVRRAGGELFF.

The CDR3, as DNA: TGTGCCAGCAGCTTAGGAGTATTGGATGGCTACACCTTC. Its protein is CASSLGVLDGYTF. V and J are TRBV11-2 and TRBJ1-2; D is unresolved. This CDR3 contains 13 residues. CDR1 and CDR2 from the germline V gene are SGHAT and FQNNGV. V was trimmed by 1 base and J by 6 bases, leaving 9 bases between them.

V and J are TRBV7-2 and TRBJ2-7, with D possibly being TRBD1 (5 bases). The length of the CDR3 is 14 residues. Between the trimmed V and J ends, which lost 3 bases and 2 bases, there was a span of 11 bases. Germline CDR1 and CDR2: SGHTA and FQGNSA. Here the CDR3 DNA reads TGTGCCAGCAGCTTGGGGTCAGGGCCCTACGAGCAGTACTTC. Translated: CASSLGSGPYEQYF. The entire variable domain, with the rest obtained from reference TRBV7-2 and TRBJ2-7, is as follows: GAGVSQSPSNKVTEKGKDVELRCDPISGHTALYWYRQSLGQGLEFLIYFQGNSAPDKSGLPSDRFSAERTGGSVSTLTIQRTQQEDSAVYLCASSLGSGPYEQYFGPGTRLTVT.

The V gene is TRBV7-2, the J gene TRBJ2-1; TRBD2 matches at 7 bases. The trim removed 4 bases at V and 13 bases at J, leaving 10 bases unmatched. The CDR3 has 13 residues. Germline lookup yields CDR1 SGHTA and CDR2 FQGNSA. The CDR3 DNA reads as TGTGCCAGCAGCTCCGAAAGGCGGGAGTCCCAGTTCTTC. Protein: CASSSERRESQFF.

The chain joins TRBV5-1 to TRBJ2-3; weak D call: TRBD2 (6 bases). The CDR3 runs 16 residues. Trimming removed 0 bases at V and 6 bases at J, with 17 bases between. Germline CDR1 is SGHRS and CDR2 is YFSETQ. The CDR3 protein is CASSLEAGSYPDTQYF. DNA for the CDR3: TGCGCCAGCAGCTTGGAAGCGGGCTCATACCCGGATACGCAGTATTTT.

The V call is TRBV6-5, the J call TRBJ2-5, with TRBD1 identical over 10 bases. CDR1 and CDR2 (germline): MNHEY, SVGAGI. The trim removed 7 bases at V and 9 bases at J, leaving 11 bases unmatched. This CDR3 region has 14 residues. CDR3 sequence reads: CASNIRQGALSQYF. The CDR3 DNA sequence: TGTGCCAGCAATATAAGACAGGGGGCGCTATCCCAGTACTTC.

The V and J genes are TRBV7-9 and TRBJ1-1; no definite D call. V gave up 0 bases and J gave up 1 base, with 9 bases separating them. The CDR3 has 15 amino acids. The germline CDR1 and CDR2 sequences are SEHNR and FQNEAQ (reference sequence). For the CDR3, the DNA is TGTGCCAGCAGCTTAGCGAGCGAAGGGAACACTGAAGCTTTCTTT. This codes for CASSLASEGNTEAFF.

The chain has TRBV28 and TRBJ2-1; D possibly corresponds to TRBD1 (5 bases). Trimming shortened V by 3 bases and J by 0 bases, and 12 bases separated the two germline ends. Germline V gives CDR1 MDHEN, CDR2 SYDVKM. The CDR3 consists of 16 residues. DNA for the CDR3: TGTGCCAGCAGTTTCTCCTACAGGAGCTCCTACAATGAGCAGTTCTTC. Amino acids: CASSFSYRSSYNEQFF.

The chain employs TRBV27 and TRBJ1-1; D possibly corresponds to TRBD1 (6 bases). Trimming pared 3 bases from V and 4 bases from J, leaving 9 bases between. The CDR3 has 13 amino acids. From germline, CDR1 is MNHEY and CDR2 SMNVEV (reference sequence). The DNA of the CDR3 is TGTGCCAGCAGTTTCCCAGGGGTCACTGAAGCTTTCTTT. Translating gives CASSFPGVTEAFF.

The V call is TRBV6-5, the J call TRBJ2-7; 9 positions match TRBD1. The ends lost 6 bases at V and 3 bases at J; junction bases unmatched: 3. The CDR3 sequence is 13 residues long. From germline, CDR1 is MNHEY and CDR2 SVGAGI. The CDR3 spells CASRTGGDYEQYF. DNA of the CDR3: TGTGCCAGCAGGACAGGGGGAGACTACGAGCAGTACTTC.